The following is a T cell receptor beta chain sequence with its context. No cognate antigen has been identified for it. Base qualities are not at hand, and no much larger clone is one base apart. These data are taken from a study of Ad26.COV2.S vaccination and SARS-CoV-2 variants (dated by TCRdb to about 2021). Study-level background: Donors in the vaccine arm were drawn from COV1001, a phase I-IIa trial of Ad26.COV2.S in healthy adults that was multicentre, randomized, double-blind and placebo-controlled. Ad26.COV2.S was given intramuscularly at 5x10^10 or 1x10^11 viral particles, as a single shot or as two shots 56 days apart. TCRbeta repertoire sequencing was used to assess the specificity and breadth of SARS-CoV-2-reactive T cell receptors after Ad26.COV2.S vaccination. The TCR-sequenced set comprised around 30 samples: some 20 Ad26.COV2.S vaccine recipients, 5 placebo recipients and 8 SARS-CoV-2 convalescent individuals. Trial participants were randomized into five groups of five: low-dose or high-dose Ad26.COV2.S given once or twice, or placebo on both occasions. Throughout the experiments and outcome assessment, investigators stayed blinded to trial group allocation. Here is what the overall study found, with its caveats: Substantial breadth of spike-specific CD8+ and CD4+ T cell responses was reported after vaccination. The study lacked the statistical power to compare responses across vaccine doses or regimens. It was noted by the authors that total T cell responses may have been underestimated by the TCR breadth and depth analyses. Ad26.COV2.S recipients had higher spike-specific TCR breadth than placebo recipients (P = 0.0014). Vaccine and placebo recipients had comparable non-spike TCR breadth, which fits with the vaccine containing only spike.

TCRbeta CDR3 regions were sequenced with the immunoSEQ Assay. After extraction, genomic DNA underwent amplification by bias-controlled multiplex PCR, followed by high-throughput sequencing. The original pipeline was this. To quantify the absolute abundance of every unique TCRbeta CDR3 region, sequences were collapsed and filtered. T cell fraction was estimated by normalizing TCRbeta template counts to usable DNA, which was measured by amplifying reference genes present in all nucleated cells. Repertoire TCRs were annotated as SARS-CoV-2-specific by exact matching of V gene, CDR3 amino acid sequence and J gene to a known reactive TCR set. MIRA supplied the reference SARS-CoV-2 TCR set, which was filtered for enrichment in COVID-19-positive ImmuneCODE repertoires so that public or cross-reactive TCRs were removed. Based on the MIRA antigens, annotated TCRs were further analysed at the level of specific ORF or position within ORF. Breadth was defined as the number of annotated unique rearrangements divided by the total number of unique productive rearrangements, and depth was defined as the summed frequency of the annotated unique rearrangements. Two-sided Wilcoxon rank-sum tests were applied when comparing TCR breadth between groups. TCRdb stores this immuneACCESS table with in-frame sequences only. Part of the clones is absent; in the studies checked, under half of the shortfall reflects unresolved V genes, and no reason is known for the rest. D and trimming come from the DNA, and the V and J calls and clone size come from that table. The sample contains 300,000 to 350,000 clones, around four fifths of them found a single time. The top ten hold 2% to 2.5% of the sample.

The germline V gene gives CDR1 as MNHEY and CDR2 as SVGAGI. V and J lose 6 bases and 4 bases, and a span of 15 bases separates them. The CDR3 spans 15 residues, from the cysteine through the phenylalanine. Only the CDR3 part of the read is kept: 45 bases, read in frame from the first base. Taken with the paper, the label for treatment or condition translates to: around 19 received Ad26.COV2.S at low or high dose, single or two shots; roughly five received placebo; per-sample allocation not given. For vaccine and placebo recipients, the sequenced repertoires came from samples collected on day 63 after the first injection. Between 29 July and 7 August 2020, Cohort 1b enrolled about 27 adults aged 18-55 years at one site in Boston, USA. As a vaccine, Ad26.COV2.S was a replication-incompetent adenovirus type 26 vector that expressed a prefusion-stabilized SARS-CoV-2 spike protein derived from the original Wuhan strain.

The sequence derives from a person aged 18-65 years who received the Ad26.COV2.S COVID-19 vaccine or a placebo. Specimen: peripheral blood, collected in a trial of Ad26.COV2.S vaccine versus placebo. Here the chain combines TRBV6-5 and TRBJ2-2; there is no confident call for the D gene. Read as DNA, the sequence is TGTGCCAGCAGAGCTGACATCGCAACCACCGGGGAGCTGTTTTTT. Protein translation: CASRADIATTGELFF.